This TCR beta chain was found in a study of T cells after yellow fever vaccination. MiXCR was run by TCRdb on the 5' RACE reads, yielding one entry per CDR3 protein. The table lists fewer than 350,000 distinct CDR3 sequences, about 4.5% of them singletons, with approximately 20% in the top ten. Ten or more counts support this clonotype. The V and J ends lost 3 bases and 4 bases respectively, with 10 bases between them. The CDR3 has 13 amino acids. Per germline, CDR1 SGHRS and CDR2 YFSETQ. The source is a man aged 18 to 29 who received the YFV17D yellow fever vaccine. Sequencing used PBMCs, obtained 15 days after the yellow fever booster vaccination. This chain connects TRBV5-1 to TRBJ2-5, with D tentatively TRBD1 (5 bases). In DNA form, the CDR3 reads TGCGCCAGCAGCTCCAGGGATAGAGAGACCCAGTACTTC. Translating it yields CASSSRDRETQYF.